The rows below give T cell receptor beta chains drawn from one sample of a study of response to subunit inactivated influenza vaccine. TCRdb analysed the RT-PCR reads with MiXCR anew, one entry per CDR3 protein. The sample has around 480,000 distinct CDR3 sequences, approximately 15% seen once. The sequencing used CD4+ T cells sorted from PBMCs, collected around 2 years after vaccination. These receptors were collected from a man in his fifties or sixties who received an inactivated influenza vaccine. CDR3s include the opening cysteine and the closing phenylalanine or tryptophan. Each record gives: V gene, clone size, J gene, D gene, CDR3 DNA, CDR3 protein. D genes are given only for firm matches. Rows give clone size only sometimes, using once, few, many, or a class for an expanded clone.

>TRBV7-2|many|TRBJ2-5|.
TGTGCCAGCAGATACACAGGGCAAGAGACCCAGTACTTC
CASRYTGQETQYF
>TRBV20-1|few|TRBJ1-2|.
TGCAGTGCTAGGGAAGGGGGGCCTGGCTACACCTTC
CSAREGGPGYTF
>TRBV5-1|.|TRBJ2-3|.
TGCGCCAGCAGCCCCCAGAGCACAGTTACGCAGTATTTT
CASSPQSTVTQYF
>TRBV28|once|TRBJ2-1|TRBD2
TGTGCCAGCAGCGGGACTAGCGGGGGGTCCTATGAGCAGTTCTTC
CASSGTSGGSYEQFF
>TRBV29-1|few|TRBJ1-3|.
TGCAGCGTCCGGGACACGAACTCTGGAAACACCATATATTTT
CSVRDTNSGNTIYF
>TRBV5-1|.|TRBJ2-1|.
TGCGCCAGCAGCTTGCCCTGGCGCCGGGCAGAGCAGTTCTTC
CASSLPWRRAEQFF
>TRBV5-4|once|TRBJ2-3|.
TGTGCCAGCAGAACCCTTTTCGGCACAGATACGCAGTATTTT
CASRTLFGTDTQYF
>TRBV13|.|TRBJ1-3|.
TGTGCCAGCAGCTCAACCACAAATCCTGGAAACACCATATATTTT
CASSSTTNPGNTIYF
>TRBV9|many|TRBJ2-3|.
TGTGCCAGCAGCGTCTTGACAGCAGATACGCAGTATTTT
CASSVLTADTQYF
>TRBV20-1|.|TRBJ2-7|TRBD2
TGCAGTGCTAGAGTTCAGGCTAGCGGGAGCTACGAGCAGTACTTC
CSARVQASGSYEQYF
>TRBV10-3|.|TRBJ2-3|TRBD2
TGTGCCATCAGTGAGATAGCGGGAGAATACACAGATACGCAGTATTTT
CAISEIAGEYTDTQYF
>TRBV20-1|once|TRBJ1-1|.
TGCAGTGCTCAGTTTTGGGAAACTGAAGCTTTCTTT
CSAQFWETEAFF
>TRBV28|few|TRBJ2-5|.
TGTGCCAGCAACAAGCTAGCGTTTCAAGAGACCCAGTACTTC
CASNKLAFQETQYF
>TRBV6-1|.|TRBJ2-7|.
TGTGCCAGCAGTGCCGGAGGCCCCGGCGAGCAGTACTTC
CASSAGGPGEQYF
>TRBV12-3/TRBV12-4|few|TRBJ2-1|TRBD2
TGTGCCAGCAGTTCTCCCGGGACTAGCGGGACCCATGAGCAGTTCTTC
CASSSPGTSGTHEQFF
>TRBV12-3/TRBV12-4|few|TRBJ2-6|.
TGTGCCAGCAGTTTAGTCGGGGGCTCTGGGGCCAACGTCCTGACTTTC
CASSLVGGSGANVLTF
>TRBV7-2|few|TRBJ1-1|.
TGTGCCAGCAGTTCCGCTTTGACCGTCACTGAAGCTTTCTTT
CASSSALTVTEAFF
>TRBV5-5|many|TRBJ2-3|TRBD1
TGTGCCAGCAGCCGACAGGGGCCCTACACAGATACGCAGTATTTT
CASSRQGPYTDTQYF
>TRBV20-1|.|TRBJ2-1|.
TGCAGTGCTAGAGATGGTGGCGGGACGAGCTCCTACAATGAGCAGTTCTTC
CSARDGGGTSSYNEQFF
>TRBV11-2|many|TRBJ2-1|.
TGTGCCAGCAGCCGAGACGGCGGTACCTACAATGAGCAGTTCTTC
CASSRDGGTYNEQFF
>TRBV7-3|few|TRBJ2-3|TRBD2
TGTGCCAGCAGCCCCTGGACTAGTGCAGATACGCAGTATTTT
CASSPWTSADTQYF
>TRBV5-8|.|TRBJ1-2|.
TGTGCCAGCAGCAGGGTAGGGCGAACGACTACCAACTATGGCTACACCTTC
CASSRVGRTTTNYGYTF
>TRBV5-6|.|TRBJ2-1|TRBD2
TGTGCCAGCAGCTTGGGTTTTAGGGCCAGACTAGCGGGAGCGATCTACAATGAGCAGTTCTTC
CASSLGFRARLAGAIYNEQFF
>TRBV20-1|once|TRBJ1-5|.
TGCAGTGCTAGCGACAGCGAGTATAGCAATCAGCCCCAGCATTTT
CSASDSEYSNQPQHF
>TRBV12-3/TRBV12-4|few|TRBJ2-5|.
TGTGCCAGCAGTTCTGGGAACCAGGGCTACCAAGAGACCCAGTACTTC
CASSSGNQGYQETQYF
>TRBV20-1|few|TRBJ2-1|TRBD2
TGCAGTGCTAGGGTCACTAGCGGGGGATACTACAATGAGCAGTTCTTC
CSARVTSGGYYNEQFF
>TRBV20-1|few|TRBJ2-1|.
TGCAGTGCTAGATCTTCCCGGGGCCGGGGCTTCAATGAGCAGTTCTTC
CSARSSRGRGFNEQFF
>TRBV13|many|TRBJ2-7|.
TGTGCCAGCAGCCTCCGTCGGGGTTCTACCCACGAGCAGTACTTC
CASSLRRGSTHEQYF
>TRBV15|.|TRBJ2-1|TRBD2
TGTGCCACCAGCAGAGAAGTGGGAGGGAGCAATGAGCAGTTCTTC
CATSREVGGSNEQFF
>TRBV6-5|.|TRBJ2-7|.
TGTGCCAGCAGTTACAGGGCTCGGGGCTCCTACGAGCAGTACTTC
CASSYRARGSYEQYF
>TRBV6-5|few|TRBJ1-1|.
TGTGCCAGCAGTTACTTTGGAGGGGAGAACACTGAAGCTTTCTTT
CASSYFGGENTEAFF
>TRBV24-1|.|TRBJ1-5|.
TGTGCCACCAGTGGGGTTGACGGTGGACTTAGCAATCAGCCCCAGCATTTT
CATSGVDGGLSNQPQHF
>TRBV15|.|TRBJ2-2|TRBD1
TGTGCCACCAGGTTAAGTGCCGGGACAGCGAACACCGGGGAGCTGTTTTTT
CATRLSAGTANTGELFF
>TRBV2|.|TRBJ1-1|.
TGTGCCAGCAAGGAACAGGGCCGGATGAACACTGAAGCTTTCTTT
CASKEQGRMNTEAFF
>TRBV4-3|.|TRBJ1-2|.
TGCGCCAGCAGCCAAGAATACAGGCCTGACTATGGCTACACCTTC
CASSQEYRPDYGYTF
>TRBV10-1|.|TRBJ2-1|.
TGCGCCAGCAGTGAGTCGGGATCATCCTACAATGAGCAGTTCTTC
CASSESGSSYNEQFF
>TRBV5-1|.|TRBJ1-4|.
TGCGCCAGCAGCTTAGGGCGATCGGGTGAAAAACTGTTTTTT
CASSLGRSGEKLFF
>TRBV10-3|.|TRBJ2-3|TRBD1
TGTGCCACCGGCCCGGGACAGGGGTTTGGCACAGATACGCAGTATTTT
CATGPGQGFGTDTQYF
>TRBV28|few|TRBJ1-2|TRBD1
TGTGCCAGCACAGGACAGGCGAGTGGCTACACCTTC
CASTGQASGYTF
>TRBV5-1|many|TRBJ2-3|.
TGCGCCAGCAGCTTGGTGGTACCAGATACGCAGTATTTT
CASSLVVPDTQYF
>TRBV10-3|.|TRBJ2-1|.
TGTGCCATCAGTGTTGGGTTCAATGAGCAGTTCTTC
CAISVGFNEQFF
>TRBV2|.|TRBJ2-3|.
TGTGCCAGCGAGGGTCCGGCAGGGGCTACGCAGTATTTT
CASEGPAGATQYF
>TRBV28|.|TRBJ2-3|.
TGTGCCAGCTCTTCCCCCGATACGCAGTATTTT
CASSSPDTQYF
>TRBV11-2|few|TRBJ2-2|TRBD2
TGTGCCAGCAGCTTGGGACTAGCGGGATTGGGGGAGCTGTTTTTT
CASSLGLAGLGELFF
>TRBV7-2|few|TRBJ2-2|.
TGTGCCAGCAGCACGGGCCATGCACTCGGGGAGCTGTTTTTT
CASSTGHALGELFF
>TRBV28|.|TRBJ2-7|TRBD1
TGTGCCAGCAGCAAGAGGACAGGGGGCTCCTACGAGCAGTACTTC
CASSKRTGGSYEQYF
>TRBV24-1|few|TRBJ2-1|.
TGTGCCACCTCCCGCCGGGGTGAGCAGTTCTTC
CATSRRGEQFF
>TRBV5-1|.|TRBJ1-1|.
TGCGCCAGCATCGGCGGACTTATGAACACTGAAGCTTTCTTT
CASIGGLMNTEAFF
>TRBV6-4|.|TRBJ2-7|.
TGTGCCAGCAGTGAATTTGCAGGGGTAATCTACGAGCAGTACTTC
CASSEFAGVIYEQYF
>TRBV7-2|once|TRBJ2-1|TRBD2
TGTGCCAGCAGCTTAGCCCACGGGGGGGCCTTTAATGAGCAGTTCTTC
CASSLAHGGAFNEQFF
>TRBV7-2|few|TRBJ1-5|TRBD1
TGTGCCAGCTCCTTTACCAGGGGGCGGGATCAGCCCCAGCATTTT
CASSFTRGRDQPQHF
>TRBV7-9|many|TRBJ2-7|.
TGTGCCCTACTAGGGGGGTTTCGGTACGAGCAGTACTTC
CALLGGFRYEQYF
>TRBV6-1|few|TRBJ2-1|.
TGTGCCAGCAGCCGCGGGGAGCTTACCGGGATCGCATCCTACAATGAGCAGTTCTTC
CASSRGELTGIASYNEQFF
>TRBV19|.|TRBJ2-5|TRBD1
TGTGCCAGTAGTGTCCGACAGGGAAGTGGGGAGACCCAGTACTTC
CASSVRQGSGETQYF
>TRBV28|.|TRBJ2-1|TRBD1
TGTGCCAGCAGCCCAGTAGGGGCAGGGGGACACAATGAGCAGTTCTTC
CASSPVGAGGHNEQFF
>TRBV10-1|few|TRBJ2-7|TRBD2
TGCGCCAGCAGTGAGTCCCAGCGGGGGGGCTACTACGAGCAGTACTTC
CASSESQRGGYYEQYF
>TRBV5-5|.|TRBJ1-3|.
TGTGCCAGCAGCTTATTGTCAGGGACTGGAAACACCATATATTTT
CASSLLSGTGNTIYF
>TRBV2|few|TRBJ1-2|.
TGTGCCAGCATTGCAGGGGAGGGCTATGGCTACACCTTC
CASIAGEGYGYTF